One and the same sample provided the 10 T cell receptor beta chains below, sequenced in a study of T cell repertoires in cytomegalovirus infection. TCRdb ran MiXCR on the reads and lists one entry per CDR3 protein. The data hold some 150,000 distinct CDR3 sequences, with about 6.5% observed a single time. Material for sequencing was PBMCs. Receptors were obtained from a human donor in good health (CMV status not recorded). Some clones in this sample may be carry-over from other donors' samples.

This chain uses TRBV20-1 with TRBJ2-1, with D perhaps assigned TRBD1 or TRBD2 (6 bases each). Looked up from germline, CDR1 is DFQATT and CDR2 is SNEGSKA (reference sequence). The CDR3 spans 12 residues. Trimming left V 3 bases short and J 8 bases short, with 11 bases between. The CDR3 region has the DNA TGCAGTGCTAGGCCGGGGGCGCATGAGCAGTTCTTC. Residues: CSARPGAHEQFF.

In its sample, this clonotype was seen many times. V gene TRBV6-1 combines with J gene TRBJ2-2; no firm D call. Germline V CDR1 and CDR2: MNHNS, SASEGT. V lost 2 bases and J lost 2, with 9 bases in between. CDR3 size: 15 residues. The CDR3 sequence is CASSETQSNTGELFF. The CDR3 DNA reads TGTGCCAGCAGTGAAACACAGTCCAACACCGGGGAGCTGTTTTTT.

The sample holds many counts of this clonotype. The genes are TRBV7-2 and TRBJ1-2; no clear D. Germline V gives CDR1 SGHTA, CDR2 FQGNSA. This CDR3 region has 13 residues. Trimming cost V 3 bases and J 3 bases, with 8 bases left between them. The CDR3 DNA sequence: TGTGCCAGCAGCTTGACCGTTGACTATGGCTACACCTTC. It specifies CASSLTVDYGYTF.

This clonotype was picked up many times. The V gene is TRBV7-2, the J gene TRBJ2-7; 11 positions agree with TRBD2. CDR1 SGHTA and CDR2 FQGNSA come from the germline V gene. V was clipped by 3 bases and J by 3 bases; unmatched bases: 4. The CDR3 runs 15 residues. CDR3 bases: TGTGCCAGCAGCTTCACTAGCGGGAGAGGCTACGAGCAGTACGTC. This gives the protein CASSFTSGRGYEQYV.

This clonotype was seen a handful of times. CDR3 sequence reads: CSVVGEDGYTF. The CDR3 nucleotides read TGCAGCGTTGTGGGTGAGGATGGCTACACCTTC. The chain employs TRBV29-1 and TRBJ1-2; D gene uncertain. The CDR3 runs 11 residues. The V gene lost 4 bases and the J gene lost 6 bases, with 9 bases spanning the gap. CDR1 and CDR2 (germline): SQVTM, ANQGSEA.

J is TRBJ2-7 and V is TRBV20-1; 7 bases align to TRBD2. Trimming cost V 5 bases and J 0 bases; bases outside gene matches: 10. The CDR3 sequence is 15 residues long. Germline values: CDR1 DFQATT, CDR2 SNEGSKA (reference sequence). In DNA form, the CDR3 reads TGCAGTGCTGGGGGGGGGACTACGAGCTCCTACGAGCAGTACTTC. It is translated as CSAGGGTTSSYEQYF.

This clonotype showed up just a few times. V usage is TRBV19 and J usage is TRBJ1-2, with TRBD1 identical over 9 bases. The ends lost 5 bases at V and 0 bases at J; junction bases unmatched: 10. Germline V gives CDR1 LNHDA, CDR2 SQIVND (reference sequence). This CDR3 has 17 amino acids. This CDR3 is CASSSRQGVHSNYGYTF. DNA for the CDR3: TGTGCCAGTAGTTCGAGACAGGGGGTACATTCTAACTATGGCTACACCTTC.

This clonotype was picked up many times. This sequence joins TRBV6-6 and TRBJ1-5; a weak D match, TRBD1 (5 bases). V lost 0 bases, J lost 3 bases, and 6 bases lay in between. The CDR3 covers 14 residues. Germline CDR1 MNHNY, CDR2 SVGAGI (reference sequence). CDR3 coding DNA: TGTGCCAGCAGTTACTCGGGGGTCAATCAGCCCCAGCATTTT. It specifies CASSYSGVNQPQHF.

This clonotype occurred many times. The chain couples TRBV18 to TRBJ2-3; D call uncertain. Germline loops: CDR1 KGHSH, CDR2 LQKENI. The CDR3 spans 17 residues. The ends were cut back, 6 bases at V and 0 bases at J, with 19 bases in the middle. The CDR3 nucleotides are TGTGCCAGCTCCCGTAAGGCCCCTGGGCTAAGCACAGATACGCAGTATTTT. It codes for CASSRKAPGLSTDTQYF.

About this clonotype itself: A single base separates this from a much larger clone, so it may be a read error. The genes are TRBV7-3 and TRBJ2-4, with TRBD1 matching over 9 bases. Germline-derived CDR1 and CDR2 are SGHTA and FQGTGA. The CDR3 contains 20 residues. In DNA form, the CDR3 reads TGTGCCAGCAGTTCTTACTATACAGGGGGCCGTGAGTGGGCCAAAGACATTCAGTACTTC. It encodes CASSSYYTGGREWAKDIQYF.